This TCR beta chain is drawn from a study of CD8 T cells in ankylosing spondylitis. TCRdb reprocessed the 5' RACE reads via MiXCR and lists one record per CDR3 protein. The sample lists fewer than 250,000 distinct CDR3 sequences, about 10% occurring once. Looked up from germline, CDR1 is GTSNPN and CDR2 is SVGIG (reference sequence). The CDR3 has 13 amino acids. V lost 3 bases and J lost 4, with 13 bases in between. This chain uses TRBV30 with TRBJ2-7; D gene uncertain. The sample consisted of blood, either unsorted or a sorted T cell fraction (not recorded which). The TCR was taken from a male donor with ankylosing spondylitis or in good health (not recorded which). The CDR3 nucleotides read TGTGCCTGGAGGAAGGGCGCCGGGTACGAGCAGTACTTC. Translated, it gives CAWRKGAGYEQYF.